This T cell receptor beta chain is drawn from a study of T cell responses to AZD1222 COVID-19 vaccine. Overall study results and limits: Nearly half of spike-specific TCRs reportedly target unmutated variant regions.

Remarks on this clone: The antigen is not known.

With 4 bases clipped from V and 10 bases from J, the junction kept 12 bases outside the gene matches. CDR3 length: 16 amino acids. The germline V gene encodes CDR1 SGHRS and CDR2 YFSETQ. TCRdb's table, derived via immunoSEQ multiplex PCR, lists solely in-frame clones and lacks some. In the table there are 110,000 or so clones, about nine tenths of which are singletons. V gene TRBV5-1 combines with J gene TRBJ1-6; 9 nucleotides line up with TRBD1. The sequence came from an adult in good health. The sequencing used peripheral blood, collected on day 0 of AZD1222 vaccination. The CDR3 region is CASSRMTGGLPSPLHF. The CDR3 DNA sequence: TGCGCCAGCAGCCGCATGACAGGGGGATTACCATCACCCCTCCACTTT.